This TCR beta chain was retrieved from a study of T cells in tuberculosis. Across the study: This South African cohort compared adolescents with or without latent tuberculosis against adults with active tuberculosis.

Comment on this clone: The antigen remains undetermined.

Study-wide points: Smaller distances to GMM-specific TCRs suggested their expansion in active tuberculosis.

Profiling relied on immunoSEQ multiplex PCR, and the TCRdb table lists in-frame clones only, not all of them. The sample has 20,000 to 25,000 clones; 85% to 95% are singletons. The CDR3 totals 13 residues. Germline loops: CDR1 MNHEY, CDR2 SMNVEV (reference sequence). Trimming took off 6 bases at V and 6 bases at J, with 13 bases between the two ends. The J gene is TRBJ2-3, the V gene TRBV27; D gene uncertain. The sample comprised PBMCs. The receptor was isolated from a donor aged 10-29 years with latent tuberculosis or without tuberculosis infection. Some clones in this sample may be carry-over from other donors' samples. The CDR3 region has the DNA TGTGCCAGCAGCTCCATCCTGAGGGATACGCAGTATTTT. Amino acid sequence: CASSSILRDTQYF.